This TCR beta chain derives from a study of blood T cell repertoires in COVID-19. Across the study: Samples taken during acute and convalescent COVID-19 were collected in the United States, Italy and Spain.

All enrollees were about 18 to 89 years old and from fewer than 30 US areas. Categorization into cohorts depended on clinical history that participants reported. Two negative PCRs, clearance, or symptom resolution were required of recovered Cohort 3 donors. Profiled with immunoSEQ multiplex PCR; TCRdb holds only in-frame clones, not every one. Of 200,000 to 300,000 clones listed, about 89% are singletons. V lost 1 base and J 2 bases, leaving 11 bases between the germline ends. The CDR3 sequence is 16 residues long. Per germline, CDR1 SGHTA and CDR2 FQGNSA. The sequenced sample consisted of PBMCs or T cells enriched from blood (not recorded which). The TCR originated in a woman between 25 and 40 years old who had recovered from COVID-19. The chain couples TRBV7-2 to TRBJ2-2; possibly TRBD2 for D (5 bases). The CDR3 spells CASSLGPSPNTGELFF. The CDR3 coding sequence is TGTGCCAGCAGCTTAGGTCCTAGCCCCAACACCGGGGAGCTGTTTTTT.